The 10 T cell receptor beta chains in this list originate from one sample, sequenced in a study of blood T cells in healthy people across ages. For the second PCR, which ran for 7 to 11 cycles, a sample-barcoded 5' primer and a J-beta primer mix were used. TCRdb re-called the 5' RACE reads with MiXCR, one entry per CDR3 protein. Seen here are about 620,000 distinct CDR3 sequences, about 21% observed once, and the top ten hold roughly 3.9%. Sequenced input: blood. Receptors originate from a man aged 65-85 years in good health.

The rearrangement links TRBV7-8 to TRBJ2-7, with a weak D call TRBD1 (6 bases). There are 16 residues in the CDR3. Germline values: CDR1 SGHVS, CDR2 FQNEAQ. The V gene lost 0 bases and the J gene lost 1 base, with 13 bases spanning the gap. The CDR3 DNA sequence: TGTGCCAGCAGCTTAGCTGGGGGCTCTCAGTCCTACGAGCAGTACTTC. As protein: CASSLAGGSQSYEQYF. Using reference TRBV7-8 and TRBJ2-7 for the parts outside the CDR3, the full variable domain is GAGVSQSPRYKVAKRGQDVALRCDPISGHVSLFWYQQALGQGPEFLTYFQNEAQLDKSGLPSDRFFAERPEGSVSTLKIQRTQQEDSAVYLCASSLAGGSQSYEQYFGPGTRLTVT.

This clonotype was counted ten times or more. V usage is TRBV20-1 and J usage is TRBJ2-4, with a tentative D call TRBD1 (5 bases). The germline V and J ends were trimmed by 8 bases and 6 bases, with 11 bases remaining between them. Per the germline V gene, CDR1 is DFQATT and CDR2 is SNEGSKA (reference sequence). There are 11 residues in the CDR3. The CDR3 DNA is TGCAGTACCAGGGTCTCAAACATTCAGTACTTC. Translation gives CSTRVSNIQYF.

A single count supports this clonotype. The rearrangement links TRBV29-1 to TRBJ1-3; no clear D. Trimming left V 7 bases short and J 4 bases short, with 11 bases between. The CDR3 runs 12 residues. CDR1 and CDR2 from the germline V gene are SQVTM and ANQGSEA. The CDR3 DNA reads TGCAGCGCTTCGCCAATAGGAAACACCATATATTTT. This sequence encodes CSASPIGNTIYF. Variable domain in full (rest from reference TRBV29-1 and TRBJ1-3): SAVISQKPSRDICQRGTSLTIQCQVDSQVTMMFWYRQQPGQSLTLIATANQGSEATYESGFVIDKFPISRPNLTFSTLTVSNMSPEDSSIYLCSASPIGNTIYFGEGSWLTVV.

CDR3 bases: TGTGCCAGCAGTCCCCCCCCAGGACAGTCCTACGAGCAGTACTTC. It is translated as CASSPPPGQSYEQYF. The chain carries TRBV6-5 and TRBJ2-7; D is possibly TRBD1 (6 bases). The ends were cut back, 5 bases at V and 1 base at J, with 15 bases in the middle. CDR3 size: 15 residues. In germline, CDR1 is MNHEY, CDR2 SVGAGI.

Turning to this clonotype: As the CDR3 is not closed by the conserved phenylalanine or tryptophan, this likely results from a read error. The V gene is TRBV29-1, the J gene TRBJ1-1; a weak D match, TRBD1 (5 bases). V was clipped by 4 bases and J by 0 bases, with 9 bases between them. The CDR3 is 13 amino acids. The germline V gene has CDR1 SQVTM and CDR2 ANQGSEA. The CDR3 is CSVGETVNTEAFL. In DNA form, the CDR3 reads TGCAGCGTTGGGGAGACAGTGAACACTGAAGCTTTCCTT.

This clonotype was counted a few times. This sequence joins TRBV15 and TRBJ2-5; D gene unclear. TRBJ2-7 matches the DNA end more closely, so the J call is doubtful. The CDR3 has 16 residues. Germline CDR1 LNHNV, CDR2 YYDKDF (reference sequence). The CDR3 loop is CATSRDQGPAGYEQYF. The CDR3, as DNA: TGTGCCACCAGCAGAGATCAAGGGCCTGCTGGCTACGAGCAGTACTTC.

V gene TRBV27 combines with J gene TRBJ2-1, with 12 bases identical to TRBD2. The CDR3 spans 15 residues. Germline V lookup: CDR1 MNHEY, CDR2 SMNVEV (reference sequence). Trimming cost V 4 bases and J 9 bases; bases outside gene matches: 7. The CDR3 spells CASSSPGLAGSEQFF. Written as DNA, the CDR3 is TGTGCCAGCAGTTCACCGGGACTAGCGGGTTCTGAGCAGTTCTTC.

This clonotype was recorded a few times. This rearrangement joins TRBV5-1 to TRBJ2-1; the match to TRBD2 covers 9 bases. CDR3 length: 15 residues. Germline CDR1 and CDR2: SGHRS and YFSETQ. Unmatched junction bases numbered 9, after V lost 6 bases and J lost 5 bases. The CDR3 protein is CASTGAGGGNNEQFF. CDR3 nucleotide sequence: TGCGCCAGCACCGGAGCGGGAGGAGGAAACAATGAGCAGTTCTTC.

This clonotype was seen ten or more times. This chain links TRBV6-5 with TRBJ1-4; D is unresolved. V was pared by 4 bases and J by 3 bases, with 6 bases between. The length of the CDR3 is 13 residues. Germline CDR1 reads MNHEY; CDR2 reads SVGAGI. The CDR3 coding sequence is TGTGCCAGCAGTTCCGCCCCTAATGAAAAACTGTTTTTT. As protein: CASSSAPNEKLFF.

This clonotype was recorded a few times. The J gene is TRBJ2-7, the V gene TRBV19; TRBD1 might be the D (6 bases). The V gene's germline CDR1 is LNHDA and CDR2 SQIVND (reference sequence). This CDR3 region has 12 residues. The germline V and J ends were trimmed by 4 bases and 6 bases, with 10 bases remaining between them. In nucleotides, the CDR3 is TGTGCCAGTAGTACAAAAGGGGGCGAGCAGTACTTC. As protein: CASSTKGGEQYF.